This T cell receptor (beta chain) was recorded in a study of shared clonotypes between healthy human individuals. Sorted subsets were amplified in replicate PCRs using approximately 200 ng DNA, roughly 30,000 T cell genomes. Measured with immunoSEQ multiplex PCR; TCRdb has only the in-frame clones, and not every one. The data contain about 1.1 million clones, more than 75% of them singletons. CDR3 length: 14 amino acids. The V end was cut by 1 base, the J end by 4 bases, with 11 bases between. Germline lookup yields CDR1 SGHKS and CDR2 YYEKEE (reference sequence). The sample taken for sequencing was memory CD4+ T cells from PBMCs. The subset denotes: CD45RA-negative fraction. The chain employs TRBV5-5 and TRBJ1-2, with no clear D. This clonotype was sampled from a young man in good health. Some clones in this sample may be carry-over from other donors' samples. The CDR3 nucleotides are TGTGCCAGCAGCTTGCAGACCGGCGGCTATGGCTACACCTTC. It yields the protein CASSLQTGGYGYTF.